This T cell receptor (beta chain) was captured in a study of T cells in Graves' hyperthyroidism and ophthalmopathy. Amplification yielded TCR beta CDR3 regions, with RNA transcripts as the source. HTBI primers drove first-round RT-PCR of the TCR CDR3. TCRdb re-derived calls from the multiplex PCR reads in MiXCR, one entry per CDR3 protein. The sample comprises approximately 400,000 distinct CDR3 sequences, about 18% of which are singletons, and around 3.6% rests with the top ten. This clonotype occurred many times. The antigen is undetermined. PBMCs came from more than 9 ml fresh peripheral blood. Germline-derived CDR1 and CDR2 are DFQATT and SNEGSKA (reference sequence). Trimming removed 1 base from V and 1 base from J, with 13 bases in between. There are 16 residues in the CDR3. General study findings and limits: Most thyroid clonotypes expanded above 0.001 appeared in blood too. Ophthalmopathy onset followed model prediction by a median roughly six months. A model built on 13 V-J features separated ophthalmopathy from stable hyperthyroidism.

This sequence joins TRBV20-1 and TRBJ2-2; unclear D gene. The source material was blood. The TCR comes from a woman between 18 and 29 years old with Graves' hyperthyroidism. Here the CDR3 DNA reads TGCAGTGCTAGAGTTTCGAGTTTTCGGAACACCGGGGAGCTGTTTTTT. Encoded protein: CSARVSSFRNTGELFF.